The 10 T cell receptor beta chains reported below all come from one sample, sequenced in a study of sequential checkpoint blockade in melanoma. Repertoires were generated with immunoSEQ multiplex PCR, while TCRdb's copy carries only in-frame clones and drops some. The sample has approximately 8,700 clones, around 24% seen once; the top ten hold approximately 16%. Indicated treatment: randomized to nivolumab then ipilimumab (arm A) or the reverse (arm B). Sequenced material: tumor tissue (inferred from file names), taken from a patient given nivolumab and ipilimumab in sequence. The source of these receptors is a human donor with melanoma.

This clone qualifies as medium-sized. The chain links TRBV10-2 to TRBJ2-7, with 7 positions matching TRBD2. After removal of 6 bases from V and 4 bases from J, the junction contained 12 bases not matched to a gene. Germline V gene data show CDR1 as WSHSY and CDR2 as SAAADI. This CDR3 is 15 amino acids long. The CDR3 loop reads CASSVGWGREYEQYF. The CDR3 coding sequence is TGCGCCAGCAGCGTCGGTTGGGGGAGGGAATACGAGCAGTACTTC.

V is TRBV29-1 and J is TRBJ2-1; TRBD2 is a possible D gene (5 bases). Germline V gene data show CDR1 as SQVTM and CDR2 as ANQGSEA. CDR3 length equals 14 residues. The V and J ends lost 5 bases and 5 bases respectively, with 16 bases between them. DNA for the CDR3: TGCAGCGTTAAAATGGGAGTACTGAACAATGAGCAGTTCTTC. Its protein product is CSVKMGVLNNEQFF.

A few counts support this clone. The genes are TRBV11-3 and TRBJ2-7, with TRBD2 matching 11 bases. Trimming removed 5 bases from V and 2 bases from J; junction bases left unmatched: 2. Germline V CDR1 and CDR2: SGHNT, YENEEA. The CDR3 totals 14 residues. CDR3 nucleotides: TGTGCCAGCAGCAATAGCGGGGGGGCCTACGAGCAGTACTTC. It encodes CASSNSGGAYEQYF.

This clone was seen a few times. The V call is TRBV16, the J call TRBJ1-1, with D uncertain. Germline V CDR1 and CDR2: KGHSY, FQNENV. The CDR3 is made up of 11 amino acids. Trimming shortened V by 6 bases and J by 2 bases, and 4 bases separated the two germline ends. The chain's CDR3 is CASRYNTEAFF. CDR3 bases: TGTGCCAGCAGATATAACACTGAAGCTTTCTTT.

The V and J genes are TRBV18 and TRBJ1-5; no firm D call. The germline V and J ends were trimmed by 4 bases and 7 bases, with 11 bases remaining between them. The length of the CDR3 is 13 residues. Germline lookup yields CDR1 KGHSH and CDR2 LQKENI. The CDR3: CASSREARQPQHF. The CDR3 DNA reads as TGTGCCAGCTCACGGGAAGCGAGACAGCCCCAGCATTTT.

This clone was counted between two and nine times. The chain uses TRBV5-1 and TRBJ2-7; 10 nucleotides line up with TRBD1. The CDR3 sequence is 15 residues long. V was clipped by 10 bases and J by 6 bases; unmatched bases: 16. Germline loops: CDR1 SGHRS, CDR2 YFSETQ. CDR3: CASTRGTGEFGEQYF. CDR3 in DNA: TGCGCCTCCACCCGAGGGACAGGGGAGTTTGGCGAGCAGTACTTC.

The chain recombines TRBV28 with TRBJ2-1, with 7 nucleotides matching TRBD2. The germline V gene encodes CDR1 MDHEN and CDR2 SYDVKM. The CDR3 covers 15 residues. With V trimmed by 6 bases and J by 2 bases, 7 bases remained unmatched. The CDR3 bases are TGTGCCAGCAGCCCCAGCGGGGTGACCTACAATGAGCAGTTCTTC. The encoded protein is CASSPSGVTYNEQFF.

As to this clone: Germline and junction disagree at one end, which may indicate a read error. This chain uses TRBV6-8 with TRBJ2-3, with D perhaps assigned TRBD1 or TRBD2 (5 bases each). There are 17 residues in the CDR3. Per germline, CDR1 MNHGY and CDR2 SAAAGT. CDR3 sequence (DNA): TGTGCCATCAGTGGTACTAGGGGCGGATCGACCACAGATACGCAGTATTTT. It yields the protein CAISGTRGGSTTDTQYF.

This clone was counted ten times or more. The rearrangement uses TRBV11-3 and TRBJ1-2; D remains ambiguous. V was shortened by 1 base and J by 3 bases, with 9 bases between the two germline ends. The CDR3 length is 14 residues. CDR1 is SGHNT, CDR2 YENEEA, per germline. The CDR3 here is CASSLVGSDYGYTF. The CDR3, as DNA: TGTGCCAGCAGCTTAGTAGGGTCGGACTATGGCTACACCTTC. Drawing the rest from reference TRBV11-3 and TRBJ1-2, the complete variable domain is EAGVVQSPRYKIIEKKQPVAFWCNPISGHNTLYWYLQNLGQGPELLIRYENEEAVDDSQLPKDRFSAERLKGVDSTLKIQPAELGDSAVYLCASSLVGSDYGYTFGSGTRLTVV.

V and J are TRBV7-6 and TRBJ2-7, with D possibly matching TRBD2 (5 bases). V was clipped by 6 bases and J by 1 base, with 13 bases between them. Germline values: CDR1 SGHVS, CDR2 FNYEAQ. The CDR3 extends over 14 amino acids. The CDR3 sequence is CASRRSVLSYEQYF. The CDR3, as DNA: TGTGCCAGCAGGCGTAGCGTCCTGTCCTACGAGCAGTACTTC.